This T cell receptor (beta chain) is from a study of blood T cell repertoires in COVID-19. This clone has just one count. Assay: immunoSEQ multiplex PCR; the TCRdb copy retains only in-frame clones and omits some. The table records 150,000 or so clones, over 70% of them present only once. The sequencing input was peripheral blood. This TCR was sampled from a man in his 60s with acute or convalescent COVID-19.

This CDR3 is CASSLRSGQGEAFF. CDR3 in DNA: TGTGCCAGCAGCCTTCGGTCAGGACAGGGAGAAGCTTTCTTT. V and J are TRBV7-2 and TRBJ1-1; 8 bases are shared with TRBD1. This CDR3 is built from 14 residues. The germline gives CDR1 SGHTA, CDR2 FQGNSA. V gave up 5 bases and J gave up 8 bases; unmatched junction bases: 10.